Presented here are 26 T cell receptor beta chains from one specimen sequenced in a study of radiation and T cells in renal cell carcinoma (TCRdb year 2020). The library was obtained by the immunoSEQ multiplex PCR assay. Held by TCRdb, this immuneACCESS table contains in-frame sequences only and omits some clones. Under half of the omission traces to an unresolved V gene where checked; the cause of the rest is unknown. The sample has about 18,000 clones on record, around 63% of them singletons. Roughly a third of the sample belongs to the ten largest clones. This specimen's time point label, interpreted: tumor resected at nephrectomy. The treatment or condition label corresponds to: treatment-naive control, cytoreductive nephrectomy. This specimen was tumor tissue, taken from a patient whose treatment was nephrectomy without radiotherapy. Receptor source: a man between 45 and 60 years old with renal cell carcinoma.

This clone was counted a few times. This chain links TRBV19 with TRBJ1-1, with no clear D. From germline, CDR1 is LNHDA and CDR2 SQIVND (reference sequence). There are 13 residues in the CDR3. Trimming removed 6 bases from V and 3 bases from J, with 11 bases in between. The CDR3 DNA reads TGTGCCAGTAGCGCCACAGCGGACACTGAAGCTTTCTTT. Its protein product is CASSATADTEAFF.

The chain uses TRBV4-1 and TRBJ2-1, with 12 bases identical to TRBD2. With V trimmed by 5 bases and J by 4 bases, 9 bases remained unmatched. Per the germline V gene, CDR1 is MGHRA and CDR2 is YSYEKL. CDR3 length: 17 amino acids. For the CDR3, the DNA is TGCGCCAGCAGCGCTAACCCCCTAGCGGGGGGGTACAATGAGCAGTTCTTC. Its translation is CASSANPLAGGYNEQFF.

CDR3 coding DNA: TGTGCCAGCAGCGTGACAGGGGGGTTTACCGGGGAGCTGTTTTTT. Translating gives CASSVTGGFTGELFF. This chain links TRBV9 with TRBJ2-2; 9 bases fit TRBD1. The length of the CDR3 is 15 residues. V shed 2 bases and J 5 bases; nucleotides not matched to a gene: 4. Germline V gene data show CDR1 as SGDLS and CDR2 as YYNGEE.

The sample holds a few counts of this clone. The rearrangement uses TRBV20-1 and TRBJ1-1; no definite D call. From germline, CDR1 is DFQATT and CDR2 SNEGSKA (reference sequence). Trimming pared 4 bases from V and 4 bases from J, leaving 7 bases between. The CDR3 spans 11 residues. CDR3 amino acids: CSAILGTEAFF. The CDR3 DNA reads TGCAGTGCTATTCTTGGCACTGAAGCTTTCTTT.

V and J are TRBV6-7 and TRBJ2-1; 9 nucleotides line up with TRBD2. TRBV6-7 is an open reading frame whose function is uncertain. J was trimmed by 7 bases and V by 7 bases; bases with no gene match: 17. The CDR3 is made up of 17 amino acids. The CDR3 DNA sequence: TGTGCCAGCAAATGGGTAGCGGGAGTTCTTCACCCTAATGAGCAGTTCTTC. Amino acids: CASKWVAGVLHPNEQFF.

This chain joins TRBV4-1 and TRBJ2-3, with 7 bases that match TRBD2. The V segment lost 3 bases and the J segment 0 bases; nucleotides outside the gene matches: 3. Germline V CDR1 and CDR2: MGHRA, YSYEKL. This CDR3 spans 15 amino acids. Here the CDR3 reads CASSQGGSSTDTQYF. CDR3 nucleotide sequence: TGCGCCAGCAGCCAGGGGGGGAGCAGCACAGATACGCAGTATTTT.

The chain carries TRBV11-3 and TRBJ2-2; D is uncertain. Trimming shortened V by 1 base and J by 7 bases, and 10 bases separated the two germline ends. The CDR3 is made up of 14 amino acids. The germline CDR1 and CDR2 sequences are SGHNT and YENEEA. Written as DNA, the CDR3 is TGTGCCAGCAGCTTAGTCGGGCGGAGCGGGGAGCTGTTTTTT. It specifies CASSLVGRSGELFF.

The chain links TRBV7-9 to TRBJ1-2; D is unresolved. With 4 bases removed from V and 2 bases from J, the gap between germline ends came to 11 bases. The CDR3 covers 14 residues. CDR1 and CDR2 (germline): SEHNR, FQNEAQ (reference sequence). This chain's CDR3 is CASSSGDMNYGYTF. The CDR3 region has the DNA TGTGCCAGCAGCTCAGGCGACATGAACTATGGCTACACCTTC.

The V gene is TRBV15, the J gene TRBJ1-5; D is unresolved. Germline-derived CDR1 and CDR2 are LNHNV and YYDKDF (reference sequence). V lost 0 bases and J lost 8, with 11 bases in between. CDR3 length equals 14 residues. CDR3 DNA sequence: TGTGCCACCAGCAGAGATCGGAATGCGGAGCCCCAGCATTTT. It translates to CATSRDRNAEPQHF.

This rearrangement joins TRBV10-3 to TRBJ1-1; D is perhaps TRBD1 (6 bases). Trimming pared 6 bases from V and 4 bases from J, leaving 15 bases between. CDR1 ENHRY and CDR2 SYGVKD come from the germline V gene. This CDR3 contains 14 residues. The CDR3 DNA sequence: TGTGCCATCAGCCTAACCCGGGACACCACTGAAGCTTTCTTT. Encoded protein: CAISLTRDTTEAFF.

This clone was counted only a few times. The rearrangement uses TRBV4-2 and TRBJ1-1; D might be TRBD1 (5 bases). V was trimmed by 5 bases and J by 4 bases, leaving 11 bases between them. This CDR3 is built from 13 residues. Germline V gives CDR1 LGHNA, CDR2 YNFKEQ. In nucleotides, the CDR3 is TGTGCCAGCAGCGTCCGGGACGGCACTGAAGCTTTCTTT. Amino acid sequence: CASSVRDGTEAFF.

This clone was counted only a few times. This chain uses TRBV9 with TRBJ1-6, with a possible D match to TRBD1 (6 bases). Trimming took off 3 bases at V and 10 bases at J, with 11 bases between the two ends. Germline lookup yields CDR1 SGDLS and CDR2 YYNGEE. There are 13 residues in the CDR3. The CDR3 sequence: CASSAQGRSPLHF. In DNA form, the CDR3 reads TGTGCCAGCAGCGCCCAGGGGCGGTCACCCCTCCACTTT.

CDR3 amino acids: CASSQGWTEAFF. The CDR3 nucleotides read TGTGCCAGCAGTCAAGGATGGACTGAAGCTTTCTTT. The genes are TRBV6-6 and TRBJ1-1; D ambiguous. Per the germline V gene, CDR1 is MNHNY and CDR2 is SVGAGI (reference sequence). V was pared by 5 bases and J by 5 bases, with 9 bases between. The CDR3 extends over 12 amino acids.

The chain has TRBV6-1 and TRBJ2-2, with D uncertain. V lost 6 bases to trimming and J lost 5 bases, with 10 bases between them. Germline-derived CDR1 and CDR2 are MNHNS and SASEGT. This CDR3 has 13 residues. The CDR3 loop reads CASREHATGELFF. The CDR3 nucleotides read TGTGCCAGCAGGGAACACGCAACCGGGGAGCTGTTTTTT.

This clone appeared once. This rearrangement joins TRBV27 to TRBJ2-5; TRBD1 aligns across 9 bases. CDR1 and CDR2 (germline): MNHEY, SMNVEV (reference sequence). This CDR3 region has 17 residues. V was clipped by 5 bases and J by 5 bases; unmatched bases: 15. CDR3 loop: CASSPLGTGISRETQYF. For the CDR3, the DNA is TGTGCCAGCAGTCCGTTAGGGACAGGGATTTCTCGGGAGACCCAGTACTTC.

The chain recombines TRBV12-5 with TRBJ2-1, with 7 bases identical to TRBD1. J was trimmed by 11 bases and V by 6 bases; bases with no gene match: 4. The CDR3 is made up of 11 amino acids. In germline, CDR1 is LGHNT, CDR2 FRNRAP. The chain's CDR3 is CASGSQGKQFF. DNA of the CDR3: TGTGCTAGTGGATCACAGGGGAAGCAGTTCTTC.

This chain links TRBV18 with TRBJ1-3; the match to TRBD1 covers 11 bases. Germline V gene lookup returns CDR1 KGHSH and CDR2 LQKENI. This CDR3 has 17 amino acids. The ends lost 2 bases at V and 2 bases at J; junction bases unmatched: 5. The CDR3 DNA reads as TGTGCCAGCTCACCAGTTCCGGGACAGGGGGCTGGAAACACCATATATTTT. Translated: CASSPVPGQGAGNTIYF.

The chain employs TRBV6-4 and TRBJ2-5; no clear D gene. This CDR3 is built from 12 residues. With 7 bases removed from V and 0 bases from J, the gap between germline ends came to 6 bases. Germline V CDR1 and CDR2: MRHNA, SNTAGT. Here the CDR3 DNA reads TGTGCCAGCATCCAGTACCAAGAGACCCAGTACTTC. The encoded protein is CASIQYQETQYF.

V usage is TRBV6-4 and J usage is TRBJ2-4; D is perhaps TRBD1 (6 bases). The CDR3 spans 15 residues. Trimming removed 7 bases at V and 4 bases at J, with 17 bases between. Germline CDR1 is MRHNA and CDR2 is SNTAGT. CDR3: CASKWGQGRKNIQYF. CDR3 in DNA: TGTGCCAGCAAGTGGGGGCAGGGAAGGAAAAACATTCAGTACTTC.

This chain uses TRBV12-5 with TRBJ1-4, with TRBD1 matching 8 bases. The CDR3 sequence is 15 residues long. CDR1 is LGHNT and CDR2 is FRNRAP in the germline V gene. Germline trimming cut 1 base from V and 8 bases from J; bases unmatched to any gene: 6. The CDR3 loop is CASGLDARGREKLFF. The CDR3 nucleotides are TGTGCTAGTGGTTTGGATGCCAGGGGGCGGGAAAAACTGTTTTTT.

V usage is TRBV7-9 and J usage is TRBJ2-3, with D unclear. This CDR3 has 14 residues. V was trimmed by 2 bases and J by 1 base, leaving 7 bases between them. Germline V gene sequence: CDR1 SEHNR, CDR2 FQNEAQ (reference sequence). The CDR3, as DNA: TGTGCCAGCAGCTTAAGATGGGGCACAGATACGCAGTATTTT. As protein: CASSLRWGTDTQYF.

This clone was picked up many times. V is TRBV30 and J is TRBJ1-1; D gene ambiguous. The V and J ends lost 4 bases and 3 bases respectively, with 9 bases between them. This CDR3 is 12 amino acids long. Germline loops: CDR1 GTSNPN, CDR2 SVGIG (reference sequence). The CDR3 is CAWITQYTEAFF. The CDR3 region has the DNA TGTGCCTGGATTACACAGTACACTGAAGCTTTCTTT.

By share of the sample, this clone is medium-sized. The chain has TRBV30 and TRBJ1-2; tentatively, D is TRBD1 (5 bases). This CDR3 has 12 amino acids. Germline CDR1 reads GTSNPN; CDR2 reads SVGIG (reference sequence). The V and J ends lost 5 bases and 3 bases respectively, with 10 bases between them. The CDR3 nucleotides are TGTGCCTGGTCCCGGACATACTATGGCTACACCTTC. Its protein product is CAWSRTYYGYTF.

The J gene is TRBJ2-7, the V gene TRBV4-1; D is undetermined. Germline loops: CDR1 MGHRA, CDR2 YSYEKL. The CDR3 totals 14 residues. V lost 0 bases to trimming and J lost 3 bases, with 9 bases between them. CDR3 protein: CASSQETVDYEQYF. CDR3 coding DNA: TGCGCCAGCAGCCAAGAGACGGTAGACTACGAGCAGTACTTC.

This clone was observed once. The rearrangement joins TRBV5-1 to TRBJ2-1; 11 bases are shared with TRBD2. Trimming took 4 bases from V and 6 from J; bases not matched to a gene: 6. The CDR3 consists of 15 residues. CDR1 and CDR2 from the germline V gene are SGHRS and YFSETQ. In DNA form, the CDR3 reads TGCGCCAGCAGCGTATCCGGGACTAGCGGCAATGAGCAGTTCTTC. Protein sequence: CASSVSGTSGNEQFF.

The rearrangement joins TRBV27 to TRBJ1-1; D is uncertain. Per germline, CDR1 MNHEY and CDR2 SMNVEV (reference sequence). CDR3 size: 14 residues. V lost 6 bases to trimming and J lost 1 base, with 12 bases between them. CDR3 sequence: CASRLSLANTEAFF. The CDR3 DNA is TGTGCCAGCAGACTCTCCCTAGCGAACACTGAAGCTTTCTTT.